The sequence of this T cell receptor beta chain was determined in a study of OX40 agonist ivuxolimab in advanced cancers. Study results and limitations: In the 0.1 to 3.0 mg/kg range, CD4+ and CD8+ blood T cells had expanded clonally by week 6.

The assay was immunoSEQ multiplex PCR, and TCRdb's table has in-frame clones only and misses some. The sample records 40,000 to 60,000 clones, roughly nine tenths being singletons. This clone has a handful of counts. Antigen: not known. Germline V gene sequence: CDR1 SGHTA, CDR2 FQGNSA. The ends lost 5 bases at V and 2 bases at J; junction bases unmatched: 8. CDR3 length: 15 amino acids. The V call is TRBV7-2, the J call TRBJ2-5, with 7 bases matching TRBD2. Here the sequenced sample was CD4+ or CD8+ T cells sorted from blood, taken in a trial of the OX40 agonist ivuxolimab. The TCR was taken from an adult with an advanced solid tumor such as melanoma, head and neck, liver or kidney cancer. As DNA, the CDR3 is TGTGCCAGCAGCCCGTTTCCGCGGGGGCAAGAGACCCAGTACTTC. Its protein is CASSPFPRGQETQYF.